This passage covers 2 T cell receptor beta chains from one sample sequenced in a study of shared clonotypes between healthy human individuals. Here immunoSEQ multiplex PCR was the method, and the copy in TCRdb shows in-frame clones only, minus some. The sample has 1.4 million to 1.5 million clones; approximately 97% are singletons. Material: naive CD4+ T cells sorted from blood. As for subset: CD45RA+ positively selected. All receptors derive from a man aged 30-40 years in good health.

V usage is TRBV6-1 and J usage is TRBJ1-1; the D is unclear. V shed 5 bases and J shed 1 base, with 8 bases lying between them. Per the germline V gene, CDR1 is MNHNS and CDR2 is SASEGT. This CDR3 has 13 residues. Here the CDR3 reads CASSKEGNTEAFF. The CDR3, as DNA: TGTGCCAGCAGTAAAGAGGGGAACACTGAAGCTTTCTTT.

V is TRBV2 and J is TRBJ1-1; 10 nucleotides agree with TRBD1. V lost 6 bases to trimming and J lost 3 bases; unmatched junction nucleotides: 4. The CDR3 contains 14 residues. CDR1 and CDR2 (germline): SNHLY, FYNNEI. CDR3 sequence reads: CASRDRGRHTEAFF. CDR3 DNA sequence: TGTGCCAGCAGAGACAGGGGGCGTCACACTGAAGCTTTCTTT.